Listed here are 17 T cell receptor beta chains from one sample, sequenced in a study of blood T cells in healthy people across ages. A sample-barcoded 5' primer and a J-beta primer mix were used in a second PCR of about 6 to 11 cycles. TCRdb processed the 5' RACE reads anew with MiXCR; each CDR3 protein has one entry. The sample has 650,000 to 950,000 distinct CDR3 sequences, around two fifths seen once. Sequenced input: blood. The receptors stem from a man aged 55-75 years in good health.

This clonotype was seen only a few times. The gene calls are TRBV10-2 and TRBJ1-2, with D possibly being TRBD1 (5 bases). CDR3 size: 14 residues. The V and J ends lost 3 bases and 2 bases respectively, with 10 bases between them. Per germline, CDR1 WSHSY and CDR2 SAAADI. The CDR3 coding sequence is TGCGCCAGCAGTGAAATCCGGGACAACTATGGCTACACCTTC. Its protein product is CASSEIRDNYGYTF.

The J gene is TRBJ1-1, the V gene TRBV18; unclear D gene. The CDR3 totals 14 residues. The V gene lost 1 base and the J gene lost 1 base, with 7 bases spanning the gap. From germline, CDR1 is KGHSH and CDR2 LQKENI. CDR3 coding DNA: TGTGCCAGCTCACCACTGACGGAGAACACTGAAGCTTTCTTT. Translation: CASSPLTENTEAFF.

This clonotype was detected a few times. The DNA for the CDR3 is TGCAGTGCTAGAGATGGAGATGGCTACACCTTC. This translates into CSARDGDGYTF. The rearrangement joins TRBV20-1 to TRBJ1-2; D remains ambiguous. The CDR3 covers 11 residues. V was clipped by 0 bases and J by 6 bases, with 5 bases between them. The germline gives CDR1 DFQATT, CDR2 SNEGSKA (reference sequence).

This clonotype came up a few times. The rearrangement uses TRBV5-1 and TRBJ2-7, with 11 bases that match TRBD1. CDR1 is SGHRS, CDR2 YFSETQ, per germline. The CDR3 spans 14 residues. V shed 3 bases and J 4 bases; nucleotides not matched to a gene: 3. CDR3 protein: CASSSGDRGYEQYF. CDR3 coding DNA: TGCGCCAGCAGCTCCGGGGACAGGGGGTACGAGCAGTACTTC.

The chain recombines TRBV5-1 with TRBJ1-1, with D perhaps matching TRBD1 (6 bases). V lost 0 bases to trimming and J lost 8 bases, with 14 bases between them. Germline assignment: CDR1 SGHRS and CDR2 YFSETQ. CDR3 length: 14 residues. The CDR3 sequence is CASSLGAGVGEAFF. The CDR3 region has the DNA TGCGCCAGCAGCTTGGGGGCAGGGGTAGGAGAAGCTTTCTTT.

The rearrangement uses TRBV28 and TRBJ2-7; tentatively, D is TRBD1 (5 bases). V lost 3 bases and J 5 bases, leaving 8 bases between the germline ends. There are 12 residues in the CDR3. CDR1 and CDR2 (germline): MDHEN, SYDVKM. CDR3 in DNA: TGTGCCAGCAGTTTTAGGGGCCACGAGCAGTACTTC. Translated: CASSFRGHEQYF. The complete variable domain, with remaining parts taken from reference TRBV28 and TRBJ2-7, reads DVKVTQSSRYLVKRTGEKVFLECVQDMDHENMFWYRQDPGLGLRLIYFSYDVKMKEKGDIPEGYSVSREKKERFSLILESASTNQTSMYLCASSFRGHEQYFGPGTRLTVT.

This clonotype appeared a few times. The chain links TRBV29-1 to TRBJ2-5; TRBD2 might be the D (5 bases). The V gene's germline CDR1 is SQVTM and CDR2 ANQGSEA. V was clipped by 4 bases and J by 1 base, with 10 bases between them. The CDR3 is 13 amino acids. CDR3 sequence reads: CSVADSRQETQYF. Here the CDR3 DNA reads TGCAGCGTTGCGGACTCGCGCCAAGAGACCCAGTACTTC.

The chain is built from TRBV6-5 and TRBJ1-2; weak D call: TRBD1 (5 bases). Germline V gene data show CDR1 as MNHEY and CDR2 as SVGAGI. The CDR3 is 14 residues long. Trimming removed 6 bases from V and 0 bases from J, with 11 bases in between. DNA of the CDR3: TGTGCCAGCAGGGTGGGGGGAGCTAACTATGGCTACACCTTC. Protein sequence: CASRVGGANYGYTF.

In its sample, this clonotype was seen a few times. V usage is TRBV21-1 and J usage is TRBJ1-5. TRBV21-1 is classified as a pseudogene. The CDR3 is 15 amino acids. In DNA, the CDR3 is TGTGCCAGCAGCTTAAGAGAGGGTATTAATCAGCCCCAGCATTTT. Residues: CASSLREGINQPQHF.

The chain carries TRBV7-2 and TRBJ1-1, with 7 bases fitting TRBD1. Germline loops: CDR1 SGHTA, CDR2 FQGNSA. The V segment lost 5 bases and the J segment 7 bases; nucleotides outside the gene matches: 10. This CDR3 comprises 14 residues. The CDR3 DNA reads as TGTGCCAGCAGCGTAGGTGGCCAGGGGGGTGAAGCTTTCTTT. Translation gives CASSVGGQGGEAFF.

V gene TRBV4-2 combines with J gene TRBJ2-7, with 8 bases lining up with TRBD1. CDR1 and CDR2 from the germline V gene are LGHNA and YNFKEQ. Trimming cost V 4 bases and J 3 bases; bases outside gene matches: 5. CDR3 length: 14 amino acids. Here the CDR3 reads CASSPPGTGYEQYF. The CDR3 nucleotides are TGTGCCAGCAGCCCACCGGGGACAGGCTACGAGCAGTACTTC.

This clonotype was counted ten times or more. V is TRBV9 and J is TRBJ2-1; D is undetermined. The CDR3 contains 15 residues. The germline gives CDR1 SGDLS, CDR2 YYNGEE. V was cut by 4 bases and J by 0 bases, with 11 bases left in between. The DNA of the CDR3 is TGTGCCAGCAGCACCGACTTGAGCTCCTACAATGAGCAGTTCTTC. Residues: CASSTDLSSYNEQFF.

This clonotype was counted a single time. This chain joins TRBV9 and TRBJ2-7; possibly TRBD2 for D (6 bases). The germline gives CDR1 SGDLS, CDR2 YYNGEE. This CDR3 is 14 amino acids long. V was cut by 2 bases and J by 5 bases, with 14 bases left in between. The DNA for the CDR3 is TGTGCCAGCAGCGTTGGAGGGGCTATTGACGAGCAGTACTTC. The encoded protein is CASSVGGAIDEQYF.

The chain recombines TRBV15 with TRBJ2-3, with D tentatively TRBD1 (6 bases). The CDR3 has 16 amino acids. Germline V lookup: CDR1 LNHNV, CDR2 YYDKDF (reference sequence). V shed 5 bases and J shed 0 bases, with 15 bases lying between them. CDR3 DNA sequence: TGTGCCACCAGCTCAACAGACAGGACTAGCACAGATACGCAGTATTTT. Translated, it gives CATSSTDRTSTDTQYF.

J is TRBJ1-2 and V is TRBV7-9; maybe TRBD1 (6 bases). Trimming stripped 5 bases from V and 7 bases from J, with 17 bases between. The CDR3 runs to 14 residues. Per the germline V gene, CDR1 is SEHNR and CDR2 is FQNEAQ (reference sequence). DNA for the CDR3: TGTGCCAGCAGCACCGGGACACGTAAAACTGGCTACACCTTC. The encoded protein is CASSTGTRKTGYTF. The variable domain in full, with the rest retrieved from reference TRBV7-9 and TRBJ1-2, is DTGVSQNPRHKITKRGQNVTFRCDPISEHNRLYWYRQTLGQGPEFLTYFQNEAQLEKSRLLSDRFSAERPKGSFSTLEIQRTEQGDSAMYLCASSTGTRKTGYTFGSGTRLTVV.

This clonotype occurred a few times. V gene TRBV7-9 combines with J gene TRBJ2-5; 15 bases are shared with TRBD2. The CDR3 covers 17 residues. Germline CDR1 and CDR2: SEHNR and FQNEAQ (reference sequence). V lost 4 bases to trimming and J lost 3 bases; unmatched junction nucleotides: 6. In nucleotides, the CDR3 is TGTGCCAGCAGCTCGGGACTAGCGGGGGGTACAAAAGAGACCCAGTACTTC. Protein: CASSSGLAGGTKETQYF.

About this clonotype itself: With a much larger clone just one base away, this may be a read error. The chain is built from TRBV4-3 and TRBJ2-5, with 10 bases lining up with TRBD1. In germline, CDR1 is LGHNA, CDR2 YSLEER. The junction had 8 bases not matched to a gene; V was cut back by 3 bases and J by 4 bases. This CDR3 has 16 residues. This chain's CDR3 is CASSQSSGQGPETQYF. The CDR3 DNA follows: TGCGCCAGCAGCCAGAGCTCGGGACAGGGGCCAGAGACCCAGTACTTC.